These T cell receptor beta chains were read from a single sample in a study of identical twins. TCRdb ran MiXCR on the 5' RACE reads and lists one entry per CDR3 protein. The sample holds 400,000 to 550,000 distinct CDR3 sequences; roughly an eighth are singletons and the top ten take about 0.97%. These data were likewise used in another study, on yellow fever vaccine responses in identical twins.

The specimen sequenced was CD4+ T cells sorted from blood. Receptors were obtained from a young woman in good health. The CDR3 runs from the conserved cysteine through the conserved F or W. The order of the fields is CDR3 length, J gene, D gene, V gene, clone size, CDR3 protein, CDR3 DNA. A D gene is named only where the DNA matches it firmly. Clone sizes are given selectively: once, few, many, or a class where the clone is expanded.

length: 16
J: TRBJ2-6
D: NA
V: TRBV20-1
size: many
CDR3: CSARLFGGTGANVLTF
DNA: TGCAGTGCTAGATTGTTTGGGGGTACTGGGGCCAACGTCCTGACTTTC

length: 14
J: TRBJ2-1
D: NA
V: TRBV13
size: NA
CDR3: CASSLGVWHNEQFF
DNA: TGTGCCAGCAGCTTAGGAGTTTGGCACAATGAGCAGTTCTTC

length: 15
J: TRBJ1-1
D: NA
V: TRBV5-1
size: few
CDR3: CASSLRAGDNTEAFF
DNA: TGCGCCAGCAGCTTGAGGGCAGGTGATAACACTGAAGCTTTCTTT

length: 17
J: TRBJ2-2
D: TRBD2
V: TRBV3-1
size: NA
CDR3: CASSRSSSGTNTGELFF
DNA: TGTGCCAGCAGCCGATCCTCTAGCGGGACCAACACCGGGGAGCTGTTTTTT

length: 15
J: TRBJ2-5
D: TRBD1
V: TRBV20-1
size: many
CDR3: CSASSLTGVRETQYF
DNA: TGCAGTGCTAGTTCATTGACAGGGGTAAGGGAGACCCAGTACTTC

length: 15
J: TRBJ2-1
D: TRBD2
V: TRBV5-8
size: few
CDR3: CASNLISGGAFEQFF
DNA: TGTGCCAGCAACCTAATTAGCGGGGGGGCTTTTGAGCAGTTCTTC

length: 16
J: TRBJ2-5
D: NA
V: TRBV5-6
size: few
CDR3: CASSFFSGAYQETQYF
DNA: TGTGCCAGCAGCTTTTTTTCAGGGGCCTACCAAGAGACCCAGTACTTC

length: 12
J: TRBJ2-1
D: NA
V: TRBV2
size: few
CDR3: CASSEFGFEQFF
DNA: TGTGCCAGCAGTGAGTTTGGATTTGAGCAGTTCTTC

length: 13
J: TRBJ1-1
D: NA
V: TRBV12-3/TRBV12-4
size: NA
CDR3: CASSLNPSTEAFF
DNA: TGTGCCAGCAGTTTAAACCCGAGCACTGAAGCTTTCTTT

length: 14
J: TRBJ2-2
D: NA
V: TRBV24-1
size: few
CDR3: CATSVAPNTGELFF
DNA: TGTGCCACCAGTGTAGCGCCGAACACCGGGGAGCTGTTTTTT